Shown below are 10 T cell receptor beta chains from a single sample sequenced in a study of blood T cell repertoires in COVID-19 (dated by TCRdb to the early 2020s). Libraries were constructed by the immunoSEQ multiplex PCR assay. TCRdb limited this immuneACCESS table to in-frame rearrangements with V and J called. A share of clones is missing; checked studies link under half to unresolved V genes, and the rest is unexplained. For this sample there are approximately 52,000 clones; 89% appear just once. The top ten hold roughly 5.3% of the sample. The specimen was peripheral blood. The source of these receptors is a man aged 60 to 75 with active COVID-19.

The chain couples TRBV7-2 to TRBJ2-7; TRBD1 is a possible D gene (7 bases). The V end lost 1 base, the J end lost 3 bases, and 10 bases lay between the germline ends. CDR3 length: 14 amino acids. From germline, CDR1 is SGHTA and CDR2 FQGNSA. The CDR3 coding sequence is TGTGCCAGCAGCTTAGTGCAGGGGGGCTACGAGCAGTACTTC. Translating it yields CASSLVQGGYEQYF.

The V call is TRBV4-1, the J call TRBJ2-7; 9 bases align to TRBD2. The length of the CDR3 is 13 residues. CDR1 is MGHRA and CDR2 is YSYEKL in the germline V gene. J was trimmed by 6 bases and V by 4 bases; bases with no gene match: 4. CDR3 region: CASSLLGLAEQYF. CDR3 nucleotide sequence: TGCGCCAGCAGCCTCCTGGGACTAGCCGAGCAGTACTTC.

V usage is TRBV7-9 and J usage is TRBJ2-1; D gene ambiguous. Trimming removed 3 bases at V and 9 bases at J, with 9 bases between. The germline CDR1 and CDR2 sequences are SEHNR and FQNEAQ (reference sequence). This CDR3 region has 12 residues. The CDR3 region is CASSFLPVEQFF. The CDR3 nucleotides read TGTGCCAGCAGCTTCCTACCGGTTGAGCAGTTCTTC.

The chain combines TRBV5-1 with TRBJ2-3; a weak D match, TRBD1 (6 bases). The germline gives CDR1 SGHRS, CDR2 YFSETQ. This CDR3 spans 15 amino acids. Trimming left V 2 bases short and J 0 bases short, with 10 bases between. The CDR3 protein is CASSLQGPSTDTQYF. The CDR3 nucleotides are TGCGCCAGCAGCTTACAGGGACCTAGCACAGATACGCAGTATTTT.

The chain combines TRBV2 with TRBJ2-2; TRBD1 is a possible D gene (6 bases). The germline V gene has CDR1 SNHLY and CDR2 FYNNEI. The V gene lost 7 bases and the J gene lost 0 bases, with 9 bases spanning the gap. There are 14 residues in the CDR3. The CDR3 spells CASKNRANTGELFF. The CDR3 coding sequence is TGTGCCAGCAAAAACAGGGCGAACACCGGGGAGCTGTTTTTT. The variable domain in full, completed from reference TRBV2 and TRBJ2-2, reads EPEVTQTPSHQVTQMGQEVILRCVPISNHLYFYWYRQILGQKVEFLVSFYNNEISEKSEIFDDQFSVERPDGSNFTLKIRSTKLEDSAMYFCASKNRANTGELFFGEGSRLTVL.

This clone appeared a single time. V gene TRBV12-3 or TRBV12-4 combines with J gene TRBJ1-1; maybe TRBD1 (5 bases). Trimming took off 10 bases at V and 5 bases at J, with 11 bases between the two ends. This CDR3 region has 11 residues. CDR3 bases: TGTGCCACTGGTAGGGGAACTGAAGCTTTCTTT. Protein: CATGRGTEAFF.

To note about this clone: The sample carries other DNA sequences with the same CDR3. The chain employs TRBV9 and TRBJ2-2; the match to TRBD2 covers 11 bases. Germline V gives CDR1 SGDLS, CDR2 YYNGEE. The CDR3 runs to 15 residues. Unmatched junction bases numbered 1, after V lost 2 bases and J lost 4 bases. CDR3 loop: CASSVLAGGTGELFF. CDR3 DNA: TGTGCCAGCAGCGTCCTAGCGGGGGGCACCGGGGAGCTGTTTTTT. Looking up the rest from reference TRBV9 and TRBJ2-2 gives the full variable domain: DSGVTQTPKHLITATGQRVTLRCSPRSGDLSVYWYQQSLDQGLQFLIQYYNGEERAKGNILERFSAQQFPDLHSELNLSSLELGDSALYFCASSVLAGGTGELFFGEGSRLTVL.

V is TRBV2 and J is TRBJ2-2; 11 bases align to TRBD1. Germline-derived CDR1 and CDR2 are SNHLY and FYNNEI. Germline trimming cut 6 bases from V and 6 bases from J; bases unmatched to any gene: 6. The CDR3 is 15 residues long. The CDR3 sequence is CASRDRGRRAGELFF. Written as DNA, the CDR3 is TGTGCCAGCAGGGACAGGGGGCGCAGGGCCGGGGAGCTGTTTTTT. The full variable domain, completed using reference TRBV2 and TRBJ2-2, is EPEVTQTPSHQVTQMGQEVILRCVPISNHLYFYWYRQILGQKVEFLVSFYNNEISEKSEIFDDQFSVERPDGSNFTLKIRSTKLEDSAMYFCASRDRGRRAGELFFGEGSRLTVL.

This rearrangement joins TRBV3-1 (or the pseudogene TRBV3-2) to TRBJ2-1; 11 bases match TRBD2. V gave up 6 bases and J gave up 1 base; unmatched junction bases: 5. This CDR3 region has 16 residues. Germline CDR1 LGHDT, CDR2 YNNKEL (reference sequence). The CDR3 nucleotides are TGTGCCAGCAGTTTGACTAGCGGGACGTCCTACAATGAGCAGTTCTTC. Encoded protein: CASSLTSGTSYNEQFF.

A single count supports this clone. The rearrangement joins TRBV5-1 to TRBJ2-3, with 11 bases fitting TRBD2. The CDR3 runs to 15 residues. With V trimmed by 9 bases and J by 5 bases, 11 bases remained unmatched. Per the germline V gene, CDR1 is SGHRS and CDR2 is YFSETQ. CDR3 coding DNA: TGCGCCACCAAGACTAGCGGGACAGCAGGAGATACGCAGTATTTT. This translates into CATKTSGTAGDTQYF.